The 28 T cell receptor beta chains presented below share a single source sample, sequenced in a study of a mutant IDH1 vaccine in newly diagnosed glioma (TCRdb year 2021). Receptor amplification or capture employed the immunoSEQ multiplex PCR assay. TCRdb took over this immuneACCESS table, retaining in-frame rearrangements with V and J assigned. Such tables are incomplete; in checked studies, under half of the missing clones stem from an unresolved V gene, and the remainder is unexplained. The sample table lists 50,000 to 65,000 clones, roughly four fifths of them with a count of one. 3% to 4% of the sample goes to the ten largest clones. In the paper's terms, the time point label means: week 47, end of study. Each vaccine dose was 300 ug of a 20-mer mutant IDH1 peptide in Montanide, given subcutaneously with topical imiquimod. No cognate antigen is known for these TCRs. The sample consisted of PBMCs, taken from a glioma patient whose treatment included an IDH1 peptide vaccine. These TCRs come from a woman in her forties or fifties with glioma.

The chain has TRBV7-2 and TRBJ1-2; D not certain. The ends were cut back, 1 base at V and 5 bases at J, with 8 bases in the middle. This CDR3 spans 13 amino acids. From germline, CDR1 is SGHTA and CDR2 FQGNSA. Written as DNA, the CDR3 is TGTGCCAGCAGCTTAGAGGTGGGGTATGGCTACACCTTC. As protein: CASSLEVGYGYTF.

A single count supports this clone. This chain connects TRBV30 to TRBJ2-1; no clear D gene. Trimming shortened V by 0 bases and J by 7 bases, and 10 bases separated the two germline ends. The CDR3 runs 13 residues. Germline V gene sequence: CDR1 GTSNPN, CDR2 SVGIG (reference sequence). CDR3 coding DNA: TGTGCCTGGAGTGTAGGGCTTAGGAATGAGCAGTTCTTC. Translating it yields CAWSVGLRNEQFF.

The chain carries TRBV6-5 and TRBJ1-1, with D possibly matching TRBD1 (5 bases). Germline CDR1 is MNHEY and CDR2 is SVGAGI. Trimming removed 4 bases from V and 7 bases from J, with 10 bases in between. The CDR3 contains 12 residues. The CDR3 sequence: CASSFGGNEAFF. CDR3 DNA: TGTGCCAGCAGTTTCGGGGGAAATGAAGCTTTCTTT.

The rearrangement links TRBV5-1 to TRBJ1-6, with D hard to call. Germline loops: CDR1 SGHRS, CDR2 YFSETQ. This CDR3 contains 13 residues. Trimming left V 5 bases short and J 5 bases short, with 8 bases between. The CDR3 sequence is CASRAGDNSPLHF. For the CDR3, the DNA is TGCGCCAGCAGGGCAGGCGATAATTCACCCCTCCACTTT. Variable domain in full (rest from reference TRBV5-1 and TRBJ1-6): KAGVTQTPRYLIKTRGQQVTLSCSPISGHRSVSWYQQTPGQGLQFLFEYFSETQRNKGNFPGRFSGRQFSNSRSEMNVSTLELGDSALYLCASRAGDNSPLHFGNGTRLTVT.

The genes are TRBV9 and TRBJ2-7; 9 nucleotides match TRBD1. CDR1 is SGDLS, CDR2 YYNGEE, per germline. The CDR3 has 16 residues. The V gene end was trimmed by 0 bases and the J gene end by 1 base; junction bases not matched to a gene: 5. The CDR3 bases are TGTGCCAGCAGCGTAGGAACTGGACAGGGGTCCTACGAGCAGTACTTC. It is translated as CASSVGTGQGSYEQYF.

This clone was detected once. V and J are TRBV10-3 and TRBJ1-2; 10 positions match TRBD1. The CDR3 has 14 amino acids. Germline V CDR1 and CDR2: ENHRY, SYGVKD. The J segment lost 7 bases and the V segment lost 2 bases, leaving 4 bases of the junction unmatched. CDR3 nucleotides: TGTGCCATCAGTGAGAAGGGACAGGGGACTGGCTACACCTTC. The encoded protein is CAISEKGQGTGYTF.

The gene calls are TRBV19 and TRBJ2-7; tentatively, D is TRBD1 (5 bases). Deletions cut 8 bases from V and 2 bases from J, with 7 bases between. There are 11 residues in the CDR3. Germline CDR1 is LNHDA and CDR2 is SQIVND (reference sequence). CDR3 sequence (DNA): TGTGCCAGTTCAGGGCCCTACGAGCAGTACTTC. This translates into CASSGPYEQYF.

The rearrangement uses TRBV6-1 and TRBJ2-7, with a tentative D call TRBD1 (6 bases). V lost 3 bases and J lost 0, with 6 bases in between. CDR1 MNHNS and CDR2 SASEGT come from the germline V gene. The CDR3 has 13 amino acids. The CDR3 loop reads CASSEGASYEQYF. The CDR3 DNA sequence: TGTGCCAGCAGTGAGGGGGCCTCCTACGAGCAGTACTTC.

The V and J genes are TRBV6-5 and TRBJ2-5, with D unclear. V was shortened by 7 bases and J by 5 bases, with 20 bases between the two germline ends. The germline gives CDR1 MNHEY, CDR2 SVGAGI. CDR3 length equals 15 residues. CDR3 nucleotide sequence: TGTGCCAGCACTCTTACCTCGGACCCCTGGGAGACCCAGTACTTC. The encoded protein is CASTLTSDPWETQYF.

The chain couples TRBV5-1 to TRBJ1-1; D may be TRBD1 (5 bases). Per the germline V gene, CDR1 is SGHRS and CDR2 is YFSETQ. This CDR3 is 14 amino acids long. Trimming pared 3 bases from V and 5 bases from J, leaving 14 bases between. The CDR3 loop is CASSYDGGGTEAFF. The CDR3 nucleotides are TGCGCCAGCAGCTACGACGGGGGTGGTACTGAAGCTTTCTTT. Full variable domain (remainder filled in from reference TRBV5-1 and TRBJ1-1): KAGVTQTPRYLIKTRGQQVTLSCSPISGHRSVSWYQQTPGQGLQFLFEYFSETQRNKGNFPGRFSGRQFSNSRSEMNVSTLELGDSALYLCASSYDGGGTEAFFGQGTRLTVV.

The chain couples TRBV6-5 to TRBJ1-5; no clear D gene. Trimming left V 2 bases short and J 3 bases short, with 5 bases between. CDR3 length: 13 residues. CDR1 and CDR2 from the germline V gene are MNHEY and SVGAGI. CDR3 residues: CASSYRDNQPQHF. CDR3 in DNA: TGTGCCAGCAGTTACAGAGACAATCAGCCCCAGCATTTT.

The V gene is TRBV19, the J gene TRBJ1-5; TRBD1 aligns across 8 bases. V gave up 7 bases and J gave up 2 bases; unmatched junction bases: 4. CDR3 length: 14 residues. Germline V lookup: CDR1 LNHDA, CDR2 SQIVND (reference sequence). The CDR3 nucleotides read TGTGCCAGTACCCAGGGGGCACGCAATCAGCCCCAGCATTTT. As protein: CASTQGARNQPQHF.

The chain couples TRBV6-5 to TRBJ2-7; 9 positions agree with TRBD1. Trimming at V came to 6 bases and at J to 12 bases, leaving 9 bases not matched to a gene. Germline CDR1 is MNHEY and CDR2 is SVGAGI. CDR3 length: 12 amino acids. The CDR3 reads CASSTGGALPYF. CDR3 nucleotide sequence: TGTGCCAGCAGCACAGGGGGCGCTTTACCGTACTTC.

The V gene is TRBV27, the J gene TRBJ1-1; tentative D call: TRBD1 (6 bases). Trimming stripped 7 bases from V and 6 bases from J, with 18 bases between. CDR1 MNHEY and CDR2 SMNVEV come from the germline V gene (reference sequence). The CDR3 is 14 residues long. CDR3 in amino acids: CASILSRGSAEAFF. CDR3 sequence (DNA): TGTGCCAGCATTCTAAGCAGGGGTTCCGCTGAAGCTTTCTTT.

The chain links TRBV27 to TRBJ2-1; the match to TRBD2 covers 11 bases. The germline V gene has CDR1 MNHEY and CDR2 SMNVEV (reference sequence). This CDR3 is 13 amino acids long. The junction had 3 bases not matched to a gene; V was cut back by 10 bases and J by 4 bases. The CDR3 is CATRLAGYNEQFF. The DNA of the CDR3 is TGTGCCACCCGACTAGCGGGGTACAATGAGCAGTTCTTC.

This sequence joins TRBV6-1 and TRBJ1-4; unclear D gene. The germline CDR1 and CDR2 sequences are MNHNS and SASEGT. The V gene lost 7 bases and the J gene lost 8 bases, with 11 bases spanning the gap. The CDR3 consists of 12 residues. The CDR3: CASIRVGEKLFF. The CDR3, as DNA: TGTGCCAGCATCCGGGTGGGGGAAAAACTGTTTTTT.

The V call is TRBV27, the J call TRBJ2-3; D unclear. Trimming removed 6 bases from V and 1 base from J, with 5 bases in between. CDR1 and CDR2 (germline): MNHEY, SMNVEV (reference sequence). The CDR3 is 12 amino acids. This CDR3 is CASRRGTDTQYF. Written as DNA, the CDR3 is TGTGCCAGCAGACGGGGCACAGATACGCAGTATTTT.

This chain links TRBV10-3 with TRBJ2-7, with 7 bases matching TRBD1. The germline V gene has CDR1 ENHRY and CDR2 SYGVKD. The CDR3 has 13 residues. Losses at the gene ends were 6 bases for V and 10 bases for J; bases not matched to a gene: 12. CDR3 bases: TGTGCCATCAGCCACGGGACAGCCGAAGGACAGTACTTC. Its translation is CAISHGTAEGQYF.

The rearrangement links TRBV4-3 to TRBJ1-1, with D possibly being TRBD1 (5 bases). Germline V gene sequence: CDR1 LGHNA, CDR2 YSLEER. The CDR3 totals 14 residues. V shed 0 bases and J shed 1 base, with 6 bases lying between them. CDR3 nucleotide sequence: TGCGCCAGCAGCCAAGATACAGGGAACACTGAAGCTTTCTTT. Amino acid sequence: CASSQDTGNTEAFF.

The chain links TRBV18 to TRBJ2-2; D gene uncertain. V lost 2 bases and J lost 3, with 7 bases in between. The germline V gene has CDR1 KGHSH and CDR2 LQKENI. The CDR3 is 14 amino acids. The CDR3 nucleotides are TGTGCCAGCTCACCATCTCTAGACACCGGGGAGCTGTTTTTT. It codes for CASSPSLDTGELFF.

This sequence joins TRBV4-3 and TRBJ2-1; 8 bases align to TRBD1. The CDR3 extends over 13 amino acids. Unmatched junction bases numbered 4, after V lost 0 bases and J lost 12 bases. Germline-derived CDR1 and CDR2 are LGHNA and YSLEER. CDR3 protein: CASSQDPQGAQFF. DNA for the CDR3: TGCGCCAGCAGCCAAGATCCGCAGGGGGCGCAGTTCTTC.

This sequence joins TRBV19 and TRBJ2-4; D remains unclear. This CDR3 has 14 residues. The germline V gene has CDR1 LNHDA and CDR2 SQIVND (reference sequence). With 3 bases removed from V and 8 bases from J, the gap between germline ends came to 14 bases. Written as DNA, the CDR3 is TGTGCCAGTAGTATGCGCCCGGGTCAAGACATTCAGTACTTC. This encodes CASSMRPGQDIQYF.

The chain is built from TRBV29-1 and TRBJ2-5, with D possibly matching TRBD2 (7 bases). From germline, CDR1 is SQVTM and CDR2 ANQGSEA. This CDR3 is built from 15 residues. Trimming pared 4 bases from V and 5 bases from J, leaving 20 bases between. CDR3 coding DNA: TGCAGCGTTGCCCCGGGGGCTGGGGGGGTTGAGACCCAGTACTTC. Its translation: CSVAPGAGGVETQYF.

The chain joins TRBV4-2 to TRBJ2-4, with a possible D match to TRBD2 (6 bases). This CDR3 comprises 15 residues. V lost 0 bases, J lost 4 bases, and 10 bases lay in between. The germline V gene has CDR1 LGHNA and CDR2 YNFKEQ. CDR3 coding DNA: TGTGCCAGCAGCCAAGAGGAGGAGGGAAAAAACATTCAGTACTTC. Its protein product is CASSQEEEGKNIQYF.

CDR3 sequence: CASSRDSNQPQHF. The DNA for the CDR3 is TGTGCCAGCAGCCGGGACAGCAATCAGCCCCAGCATTTT. V gene TRBV7-9 combines with J gene TRBJ1-5; possibly TRBD1 for D (5 bases). The ends were cut back, 5 bases at V and 1 base at J, with 6 bases in the middle. Looked up from germline, CDR1 is SEHNR and CDR2 is FQNEAQ (reference sequence). The CDR3 is made up of 13 amino acids.

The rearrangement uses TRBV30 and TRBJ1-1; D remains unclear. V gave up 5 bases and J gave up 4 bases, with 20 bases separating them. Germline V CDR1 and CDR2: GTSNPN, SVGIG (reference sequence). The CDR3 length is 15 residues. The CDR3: CAWEADVRSGTEAFF. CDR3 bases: TGTGCCTGGGAGGCCGACGTAAGGTCGGGCACTGAAGCTTTCTTT.

CDR3 DNA sequence: TGTGCCAGCAGTTTGTGGCAGGGTTGGACCGGGGAGCTGTTTTTT. This codes for CASSLWQGWTGELFF. The rearrangement joins TRBV5-5 to TRBJ2-2; tentative D call: TRBD1 (5 bases). Germline V gene data show CDR1 as SGHKS and CDR2 as YYEKEE (reference sequence). The CDR3 has 15 amino acids. With 5 bases removed from V and 5 bases from J, the gap between germline ends came to 16 bases.

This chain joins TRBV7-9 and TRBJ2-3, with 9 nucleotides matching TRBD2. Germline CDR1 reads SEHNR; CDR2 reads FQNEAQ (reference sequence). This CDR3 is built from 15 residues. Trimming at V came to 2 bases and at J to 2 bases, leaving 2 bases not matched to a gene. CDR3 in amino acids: CASSLKRGDTDTQYF. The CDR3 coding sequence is TGTGCCAGCAGCTTAAAGCGGGGGGACACAGATACGCAGTATTTT.